These T cell receptor beta chains were read from a single sample in a study of PD-L1 blockade in urothelial cancer. Generated by immunoSEQ multiplex PCR, the TCRdb table keeps only in-frame clones and is missing some. This sample has tens of thousands of clones, with 84% found just once. Sample: PBMCs, taken around atezolizumab (anti-PD-L1) treatment. All receptors come from a woman in her 70s with urothelial cancer. CDR3s include the opening cysteine and the closing phenylalanine or tryptophan. D genes are given only for firm matches. The size field is filled for only some rows; it gives once, few, many or a size class.

D gene	V gene	clone size	J gene	CDR3 protein	CDR3 DNA
TRBD1	TRBV9	once	TRBJ2-7	CASSVVGTGPSPTDGMYF	TGTGCCAGCAGCGTAGTAGGGACAGGGCCCTCACCTACCGACGGCATGTACTTC
TRBD2	TRBV10-3	-	TRBJ2-5	CAISGLAGTEETQYF	TGTGCCATCAGTGGGCTAGCGGGGACTGAAGAGACCCAGTACTTC
TRBD1	TRBV7-3	-	TRBJ2-2	CASSLNPGQGNTGELFF	TGTGCCAGCAGCTTAAACCCGGGACAGGGGAACACCGGGGAGCTGTTTTTT
-	TRBV30	-	TRBJ1-1	CACTQGLNTEAFF	TGTGCCTGCACACAGGGTTTGAACACTGAAGCTTTCTTT
-	TRBV27	few	TRBJ1-2	CASSLNWASSGYTF	TGTGCCAGCAGTTTAAACTGGGCGTCTTCCGGCTACACCTTC
-	TRBV6-5	-	TRBJ2-7	CASSYSVGATSYEQYF	TGTGCCAGCAGTTACTCGGTGGGGGCCACCTCCTACGAGCAGTACTTC
TRBD1	TRBV7-8	few	TRBJ2-7	CASNWDRSAYEQYF	TGTGCCAGCAATTGGGACAGGAGTGCCTACGAGCAGTACTTC
TRBD1	TRBV7-9	-	TRBJ1-1	CASSLGPGQGSTEAFF	TGTGCCAGCAGCTTAGGACCGGGACAGGGCAGCACTGAAGCTTTCTTT
TRBD1	TRBV7-2	once	TRBJ1-6	CASSRRQGGLNSPLHF	TGTGCCAGCAGCCGGCGACAGGGGGGCCTTAATTCACCCCTCCACTTT
-	TRBV9	-	TRBJ2-1	CASSAGSGEQFF	TGTGCCAGCAGCGCGGGGAGTGGTGAGCAGTTCTTC
-	TRBV18	-	TRBJ2-3	CASSPTGTRRTDTQYF	TGTGCCAGCTCACCGACCGGGACTCGTCGCACAGATACGCAGTATTTT
-	TRBV4-1	-	TRBJ2-1	CASSQDRSRNENEQFF	TGCGCCAGCAGCCAAGATCGGAGCCGTAATGAAAATGAGCAGTTCTTC
TRBD1	TRBV19	-	TRBJ2-7	CASSTSGTGTYEQYF	TGTGCCAGTAGTACCTCCGGGACAGGGACCTACGAGCAGTACTTC
-	TRBV5-1	once	TRBJ2-2	CASSLNSLAGELFF	TGCGCCAGCAGCTTAAATTCCCTAGCCGGGGAGCTGTTTTTT
-	TRBV28	-	TRBJ1-4	CASSNSQDNEKLFF	TGTGCCAGCAGTAACTCGCAGGATAATGAAAAACTGTTTTTT